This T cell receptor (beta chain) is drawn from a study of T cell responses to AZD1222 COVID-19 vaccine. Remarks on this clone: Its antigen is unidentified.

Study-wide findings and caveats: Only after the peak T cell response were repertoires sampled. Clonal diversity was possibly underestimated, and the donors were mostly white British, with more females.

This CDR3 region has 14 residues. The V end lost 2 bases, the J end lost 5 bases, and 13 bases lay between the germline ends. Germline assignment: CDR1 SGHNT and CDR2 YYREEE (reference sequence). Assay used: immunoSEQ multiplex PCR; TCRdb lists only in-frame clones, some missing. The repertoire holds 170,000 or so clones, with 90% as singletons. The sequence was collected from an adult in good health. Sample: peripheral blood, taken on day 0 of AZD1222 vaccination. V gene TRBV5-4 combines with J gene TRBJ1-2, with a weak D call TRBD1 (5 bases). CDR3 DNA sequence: TGTGCCAGCAGCTTTCATTCCGGGGCTTATGGCTACACCTTC. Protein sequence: CASSFHSGAYGYTF.